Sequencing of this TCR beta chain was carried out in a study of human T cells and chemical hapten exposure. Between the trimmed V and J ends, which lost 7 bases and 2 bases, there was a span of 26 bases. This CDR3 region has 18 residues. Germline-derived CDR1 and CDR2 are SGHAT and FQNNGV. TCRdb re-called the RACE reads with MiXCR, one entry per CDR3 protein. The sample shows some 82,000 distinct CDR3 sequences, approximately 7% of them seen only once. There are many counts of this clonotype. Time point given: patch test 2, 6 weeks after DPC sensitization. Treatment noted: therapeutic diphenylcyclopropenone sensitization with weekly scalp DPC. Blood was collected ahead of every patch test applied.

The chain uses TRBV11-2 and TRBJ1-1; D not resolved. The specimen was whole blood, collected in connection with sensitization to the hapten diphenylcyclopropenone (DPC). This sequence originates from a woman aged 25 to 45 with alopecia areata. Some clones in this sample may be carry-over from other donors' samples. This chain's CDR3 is CASTHTNNSQRPNTEAFF. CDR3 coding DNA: TGTGCCAGCACCCACACCAATAACTCTCAGAGACCAAACACTGAAGCTTTCTTT.